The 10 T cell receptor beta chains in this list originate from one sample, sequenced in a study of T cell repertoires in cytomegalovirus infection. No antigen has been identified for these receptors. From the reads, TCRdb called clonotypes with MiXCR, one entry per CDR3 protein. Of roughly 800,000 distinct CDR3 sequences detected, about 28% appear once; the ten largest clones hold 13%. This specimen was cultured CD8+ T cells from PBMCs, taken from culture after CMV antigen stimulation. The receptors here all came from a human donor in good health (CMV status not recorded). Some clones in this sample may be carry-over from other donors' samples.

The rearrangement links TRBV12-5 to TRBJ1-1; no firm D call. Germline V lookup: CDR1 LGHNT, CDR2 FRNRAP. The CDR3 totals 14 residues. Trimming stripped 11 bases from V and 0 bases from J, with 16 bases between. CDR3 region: CAGLRETLNTEAFF. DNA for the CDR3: TGTGCTGGTTTGAGGGAGACGCTGAACACTGAAGCTTTCTTT. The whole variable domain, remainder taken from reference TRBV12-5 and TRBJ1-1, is DARVTQTPRHKVTEMGQEVTMRCQPILGHNTVFWYRQTMMQGLELLAYFRNRAPLDDSGMPKDRFSAEMPDATLATLKIQPSEPRDSAVYFCAGLRETLNTEAFFGQGTRLTVV.

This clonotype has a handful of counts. The DNA for the CDR3 is TGTGCCAGCAGCTCGATGCGACCGTTGTACTACGAGCAGTACGTC. Translation: CASSSMRPLYYEQYV. The chain has TRBV11-3 and TRBJ2-7; D call uncertain. Trimming removed 4 bases at V and 3 bases at J, with 16 bases between. This CDR3 is 15 amino acids long. Germline CDR1 and CDR2: SGHNT and YENEEA.

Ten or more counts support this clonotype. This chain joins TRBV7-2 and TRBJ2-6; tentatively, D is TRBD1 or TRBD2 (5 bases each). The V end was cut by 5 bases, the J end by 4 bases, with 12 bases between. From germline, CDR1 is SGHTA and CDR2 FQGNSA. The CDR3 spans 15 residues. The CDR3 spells CASSLWGIGANVLTF. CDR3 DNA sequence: TGTGCCAGCAGCCTGTGGGGGATAGGGGCCAACGTCCTGACTTTC. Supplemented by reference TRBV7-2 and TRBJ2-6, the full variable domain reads GAGVSQSPSNKVTEKGKDVELRCDPISGHTALYWYRQSLGQGLEFLIYFQGNSAPDKSGLPSDRFSAERTGGSVSTLTIQRTQQEDSAVYLCASSLWGIGANVLTFGAGSRLTVL.

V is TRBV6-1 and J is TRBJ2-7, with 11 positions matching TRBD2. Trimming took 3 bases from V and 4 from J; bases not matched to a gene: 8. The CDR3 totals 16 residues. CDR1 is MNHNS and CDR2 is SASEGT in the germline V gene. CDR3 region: CASSDFLAGGPYEQYV. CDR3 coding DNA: TGTGCCAGCAGTGACTTTCTAGCGGGGGGCCCTTACGAGCAGTACGTC.

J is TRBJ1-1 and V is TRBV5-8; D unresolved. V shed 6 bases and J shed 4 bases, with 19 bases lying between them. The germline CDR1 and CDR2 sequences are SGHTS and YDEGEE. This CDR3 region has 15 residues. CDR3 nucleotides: TGTGCCAGCATCCCACCGGACTGGGGAGGCACTGAAGCTTTCTTT. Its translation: CASIPPDWGGTEAFF.

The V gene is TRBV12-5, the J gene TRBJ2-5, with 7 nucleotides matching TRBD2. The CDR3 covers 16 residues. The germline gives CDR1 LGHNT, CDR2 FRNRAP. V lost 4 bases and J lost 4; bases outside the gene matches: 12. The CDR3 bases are TGTGCTAGTGGTTCCGAACTAGCGCCCATTGGAGAGACCCAGTACTTC. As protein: CASGSELAPIGETQYF.

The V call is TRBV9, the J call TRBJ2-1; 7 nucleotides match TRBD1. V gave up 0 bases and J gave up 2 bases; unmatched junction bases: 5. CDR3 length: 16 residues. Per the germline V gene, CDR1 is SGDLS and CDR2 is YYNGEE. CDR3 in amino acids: CASSVGNRGPYNEQFF. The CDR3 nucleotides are TGTGCCAGCAGCGTAGGAAACAGGGGCCCCTACAATGAGCAGTTCTTC. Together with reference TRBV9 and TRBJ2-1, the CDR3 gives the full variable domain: DSGVTQTPKHLITATGQRVTLRCSPRSGDLSVYWYQQSLDQGLQFLIQYYNGEERAKGNILERFSAQQFPDLHSELNLSSLELGDSALYFCASSVGNRGPYNEQFFGPGTRLTVL.

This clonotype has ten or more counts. The CDR3 DNA follows: TGTGCCAGCAGTTTGTACGGAGCAACTAATGAAAAACTGTTTTTT. It translates to CASSLYGATNEKLFF. The chain has TRBV12-3 or TRBV12-4 and TRBJ1-4; D is ambiguous. Trimming stripped 3 bases from V and 0 bases from J, with 8 bases between. The CDR3 runs 15 residues.

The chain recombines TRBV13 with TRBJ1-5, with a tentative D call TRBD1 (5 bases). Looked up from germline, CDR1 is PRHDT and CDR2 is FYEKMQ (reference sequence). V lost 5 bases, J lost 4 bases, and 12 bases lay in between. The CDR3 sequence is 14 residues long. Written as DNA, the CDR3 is TGTGCCAGCAGCGATCAGGACACAAATCAGCCCCAGCATTTT. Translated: CASSDQDTNQPQHF.

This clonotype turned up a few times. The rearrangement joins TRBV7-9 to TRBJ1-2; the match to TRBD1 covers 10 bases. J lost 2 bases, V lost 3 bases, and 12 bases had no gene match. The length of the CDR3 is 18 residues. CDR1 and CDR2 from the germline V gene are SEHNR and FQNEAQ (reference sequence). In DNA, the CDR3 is TGTGCCAGCAGCTTTTCGGATAAGACAGGGGGCAAGAACTATGGCTACACCTTC. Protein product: CASSFSDKTGGKNYGYTF. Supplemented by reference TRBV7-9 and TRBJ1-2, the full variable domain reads DTGVSQNPRHKITKRGQNVTFRCDPISEHNRLYWYRQTLGQGPEFLTYFQNEAQLEKSRLLSDRFSAERPKGSFSTLEIQRTEQGDSAMYLCASSFSDKTGGKNYGYTFGSGTRLTVV.